Each of the 18 T cell receptor beta chains below was sequenced from the same sample in a study of T cells in Graves' hyperthyroidism and ophthalmopathy. RNA transcripts provided the source from which TCR beta CDR3 regions were amplified. A set of HTBI primers served as the primers for a first-round RT-PCR of the TCR CDR3. In TCRdb, the multiplex PCR reads were re-called with MiXCR into one record per CDR3 protein. The repertoire includes fewer than 800,000 distinct CDR3 sequences, about 15% of them detected once, and around 7.7% sits in the top ten. The sample was blood. All receptors derive from a man between 18 and 29 years old with Graves' hyperthyroidism.

This clonotype came up many times. V usage is TRBV6-1 and J usage is TRBJ2-7; D is perhaps TRBD2 (6 bases). V was cut by 10 bases and J by 2 bases, with 18 bases left in between. This CDR3 contains 14 residues. Germline V gene sequence: CDR1 MNHNS, CDR2 SASEGT. The CDR3 region has the DNA TGTGCCACCACACCGGGACTGGGACCCTACGAGCAGTACTTC. This encodes CATTPGLGPYEQYF.

This clonotype was detected only a few times. DNA for the CDR3: TGTGCCAGCAGCTTACGAGGCGTCAGAAGCAATGAGCAGTTCTTC. Translating it yields CASSLRGVRSNEQFF. This chain joins TRBV11-3 and TRBJ2-1; D gene ambiguous. V lost 2 bases, J lost 6 bases, and 14 bases lay in between. The germline V gene encodes CDR1 SGHNT and CDR2 YENEEA. This CDR3 is 15 amino acids long.

On this clonotype itself: The junction departs from the called germline gene at one end, perhaps through a read error. The chain couples TRBV29-1 to TRBJ1-2; D unclear. Germline assignment: CDR1 SQVTM and CDR2 ANQGSEA. The CDR3 runs to 12 residues. Here the CDR3 reads CSVEAVMYGYTF. CDR3 DNA sequence: TGCAGCGTAGAAGCCGTGATGTATGGCTACACCTTC.

This clonotype was seen repeatedly, ten times or more. J is TRBJ2-1 and V is TRBV28, with D perhaps matching TRBD2 (6 bases). Germline CDR1 and CDR2: MDHEN and SYDVKM. The CDR3 is 15 amino acids. Trimming took 1 base from V and 2 from J, leaving 9 bases between them. CDR3 nucleotide sequence: TGTGCCAGCAGTTTATCCGGGAGCACCTACAATGAGCAGTTCTTC. Its translation is CASSLSGSTYNEQFF.

This clonotype was counted many times. The chain couples TRBV6-2 or TRBV6-3 to TRBJ2-1; TRBD2 aligns across 9 bases. Germline CDR1 is MNHEY and CDR2 is SVGEGT. The trim removed 5 bases at V and 8 bases at J, leaving 4 bases unmatched. This CDR3 contains 13 residues. The CDR3 DNA sequence: TGTGCCAGCAGTCCGGGACTAGCTTATGAGCAGTTCTTC. Translating gives CASSPGLAYEQFF.

At least ten counts were recorded for this clonotype. This rearrangement joins TRBV20-1 to TRBJ2-7, with 12 bases matching TRBD2. Germline V CDR1 and CDR2: DFQATT, SNEGSKA (reference sequence). This CDR3 is 15 amino acids long. Germline trimming cut 1 base from V and 2 bases from J; bases unmatched to any gene: 3. Here the CDR3 DNA reads TGCAGTGCTAGAGTCCCTAGCGGGAGGGCCTACGAGCAGTACTTC. It codes for CSARVPSGRAYEQYF.

Notes on this clonotype: A read error may be the cause here, since a much bigger clone is one base away. The chain is built from TRBV27 and TRBJ2-7; 11 bases agree with TRBD2. This CDR3 comprises 15 residues. Germline V gene sequence: CDR1 MNHEY, CDR2 SMNVEV (reference sequence). CDR3 protein: CASSPSTSGTYEQHF. The CDR3 nucleotides read TGTGCCAGCAGCCCCTCGACTAGCGGGACGTACGAGCAGCACTTC.

The sample holds many counts of this clonotype. The CDR3 protein is CASSQLGNSYNEQFF. The CDR3 DNA follows: TGTGCCAGCAGCCAATTAGGGAATTCCTACAATGAGCAGTTCTTC. The rearrangement links TRBV3-1 to TRBJ2-1, with no clear D. Germline-derived CDR1 and CDR2 are LGHDT and YNNKEL (reference sequence). Deletions cut 2 bases from V and 1 base from J, with 9 bases between. The CDR3 contains 15 residues.

The V gene is TRBV29-1, the J gene TRBJ2-1; 12 bases are shared with TRBD2. Germline CDR1 SQVTM, CDR2 ANQGSEA. The CDR3 has 19 amino acids. V shed 5 bases, J shed 4 bases, and the junction held 18 bases outside the gene matches. The CDR3, as DNA: TGCAGCGTTCCCCGCTTCGTCGTTCTCCTAGCGGGAGGGTACAATGAGCAGTTCTTC. Translated, it gives CSVPRFVVLLAGGYNEQFF.

The chain is built from TRBV4-2 and TRBJ2-3; tentatively, D is TRBD1 (5 bases). The V end was cut by 1 base, the J end by 6 bases, with 11 bases between. Germline V CDR1 and CDR2: LGHNA, YNFKEQ. The CDR3 runs 14 residues. The CDR3: CASSQGQNRDTQYF. For the CDR3, the DNA is TGTGCCAGCAGCCAAGGACAAAACAGGGATACGCAGTATTTT.

This clonotype was seen at least ten times. The chain has TRBV20-1 and TRBJ2-7; 8 bases agree with TRBD1. Germline V gives CDR1 DFQATT, CDR2 SNEGSKA (reference sequence). The CDR3 is 13 residues long. V was pared by 6 bases and J by 1 base, with 5 bases of the junction left unmatched. CDR3 sequence (DNA): TGCAGTGCAAGGGACAGGCTTTCCTACGAGCAGTACTTC. It codes for CSARDRLSYEQYF.

This clonotype came up many times. The rearrangement uses TRBV12-3 or TRBV12-4 and TRBJ2-7, with 7 bases that match TRBD2. This CDR3 contains 14 residues. V shed 1 base, J shed 7 bases, and the junction held 7 bases outside the gene matches. CDR3 in DNA: TGTGCCAGCAGTTTAGGGGGAGGGCCGGGAGAGCAGTACTTC. This encodes CASSLGGGPGEQYF.

The rearrangement joins TRBV9 to TRBJ2-2, with a possible D match to TRBD1 (5 bases). The CDR3 extends over 16 amino acids. The germline V gene has CDR1 SGDLS and CDR2 YYNGEE. V lost 0 bases and J 6 bases, leaving 15 bases between the germline ends. This chain's CDR3 is CASSVGVGLKSGELFF. The DNA for the CDR3 is TGTGCCAGCAGCGTAGGGGTGGGGCTCAAGTCCGGGGAGCTGTTTTTT.

This clonotype appeared a few times. The V and J genes are TRBV29-1 and TRBJ2-7; a weak D match, TRBD2 (7 bases). CDR3 size: 15 residues. Germline lookup yields CDR1 SQVTM and CDR2 ANQGSEA. Trimming removed 0 bases from V and 8 bases from J, with 20 bases in between. The CDR3 DNA follows: TGCAGCGTTGAAGAAGGGGGGCTAGCGGAAGACCAGCAGTACTTC. Translation gives CSVEEGGLAEDQQYF.

This clonotype appeared once. The chain joins TRBV28 to TRBJ2-4, with 12 bases fitting TRBD2. Germline CDR1 and CDR2: MDHEN and SYDVKM. V shed 3 bases, J shed 3 bases, and the junction held 3 bases outside the gene matches. This CDR3 has 16 amino acids. The CDR3: CASSFLAGGRKNIQYF. CDR3 DNA sequence: TGTGCCAGCAGTTTCCTAGCGGGAGGGCGCAAAAACATTCAGTACTTC.

This clonotype was recorded many times. The chain couples TRBV20-1 to TRBJ1-1, with D unresolved. CDR3 length: 14 amino acids. Germline CDR1 is DFQATT and CDR2 is SNEGSKA (reference sequence). The V gene lost 3 bases and the J gene lost 1 base, with 12 bases spanning the gap. CDR3 in amino acids: CSARGEAKNTEAFF. Written as DNA, the CDR3 is TGCAGTGCTAGGGGAGAGGCGAAGAACACTGAAGCTTTCTTT.

This clonotype was seen a few times. The V and J genes are TRBV7-9 and TRBJ2-1; 11 nucleotides agree with TRBD2. The CDR3 has 19 amino acids. CDR1 is SEHNR and CDR2 is FQNEAQ in the germline V gene (reference sequence). V dropped 3 bases and J dropped 0; count of bases not matched to a gene: 10. CDR3 in amino acids: CASSFFRTSGFRSYNEQFF. The CDR3, as DNA: TGTGCCAGCAGCTTTTTCAGGACTAGCGGGTTTCGCTCCTACAATGAGCAGTTCTTC.

This clonotype was observed a handful of times. The chain joins TRBV7-2 to TRBJ2-5; the D gene is possibly TRBD2 (6 bases). V was clipped by 3 bases and J by 13 bases, with 15 bases between them. The CDR3 spans 12 residues. Germline V gene data show CDR1 as SGHTA and CDR2 as FQGNSA. CDR3 DNA sequence: TGTGCCAGCAGCTTCAGCCGGGAGAGATGGTACTTC. Translated, it gives CASSFSRERWYF.